This entry lists 22 T cell receptor beta chains sequenced from one sample in a study of T cells in Graves' hyperthyroidism and ophthalmopathy. Authors of the study amplified TCR beta CDR3 regions from RNA transcripts. Initially, a first-round RT-PCR of the TCR CDR3 employed the HTBI primer set. TCRdb redid the calling of the multiplex PCR reads with MiXCR, one entry per CDR3 protein. The sample lists roughly 640,000 distinct CDR3 sequences, about a sixth occurring once. Specimen: blood. All receptors come from a middle-aged woman with Graves' ophthalmopathy.

This clonotype was picked up many times. V and J are TRBV7-2 and TRBJ2-5; 11 bases are shared with TRBD2. Per the germline V gene, CDR1 is SGHTA and CDR2 is FQGNSA. V shed 1 base, J shed 0 bases, and the junction held 7 bases outside the gene matches. The CDR3 is 18 amino acids. In nucleotides, the CDR3 is TGTGCCAGCAGCTTAGGTCTAGCGGGAGGAGGATACCAAGAGACCCAGTACTTC. Protein: CASSLGLAGGGYQETQYF.

Details on this clonotype: Given a much more abundant clone one base away, this may be a read error. This chain connects TRBV2 to TRBJ1-5; a possible D gene is TRBD1 (6 bases). The V gene's germline CDR1 is SNHLY and CDR2 FYNNEI. The CDR3 consists of 14 residues. In DNA, the CDR3 is TGTGCCAGCAGTGGGGGGGGCGGCAATCGGCCCCAGCATTTT. Amino acid sequence: CASSGGGGNRPQHF.

Notes on this clonotype: A much more abundant neighbour one base away suggests this may be a read error. The J gene is TRBJ2-7, the V gene TRBV6-5; D is possibly TRBD2 (5 bases). The CDR3 has 13 residues. The germline V gene has CDR1 MNHEY and CDR2 SVGAGI. The CDR3 DNA follows: TGTGCCGGCAGTTACTCGCGAGGGCAGCAGCAGTACTTC. It codes for CAGSYSRGQQQYF.

This clonotype showed up just a few times. The chain employs TRBV19 and TRBJ2-6; D is uncertain. This CDR3 contains 16 residues. Trimming pared 2 bases from V and 0 bases from J, leaving 8 bases between. CDR1 is LNHDA and CDR2 is SQIVND in the germline V gene (reference sequence). The CDR3 is CASSITFGSGANVLTF. CDR3 nucleotide sequence: TGTGCCAGTAGTATAACTTTTGGCTCTGGGGCCAACGTCCTGACTTTC.

Many counts were recorded for this clonotype. The genes are TRBV2 and TRBJ1-1; no reliable D call. V gave up 7 bases and J gave up 2 bases, with 11 bases separating them. This CDR3 is 13 amino acids long. Per germline, CDR1 SNHLY and CDR2 FYNNEI. CDR3 nucleotide sequence: TGTGCCAGCAACCCCTCTCGAAACACTGAAGCTTTCTTT. Translation: CASNPSRNTEAFF.

This clonotype was observed many times. CDR3 in amino acids: CAWSLGVAANEKLFF. As DNA, the CDR3 is TGTGCCTGGAGTTTGGGGGTAGCAGCTAATGAAAAACTGTTTTTT. The V gene is TRBV30, the J gene TRBJ1-4, with D tentatively TRBD1 (5 bases). The CDR3 sequence is 15 residues long. Trimming took 2 bases from V and 3 from J, leaving 13 bases between them. CDR1 is GTSNPN and CDR2 is SVGIG in the germline V gene (reference sequence).

The table lists this clonotype with many counts. V and J are TRBV11-1 and TRBJ2-2, with a possible D match to TRBD1 (6 bases). This CDR3 has 12 residues. Trimming pared 8 bases from V and 3 bases from J, leaving 7 bases between. In germline, CDR1 is SGHAT, CDR2 FQDESV (reference sequence). The CDR3 region has the DNA TGTGCCAGCTACAGGGACACCGGGGAGCTGTTTTTT. It yields the protein CASYRDTGELFF.

This clonotype was seen many times. The chain couples TRBV2 to TRBJ2-3, with 9 positions matching TRBD2. The V gene's germline CDR1 is SNHLY and CDR2 FYNNEI. The CDR3 length is 14 residues. Trimming at V came to 8 bases and at J to 6 bases, leaving 9 bases not matched to a gene. CDR3 coding DNA: TGTGCCAGCGACTTGGCGGGAGGGCCCGATACGCAGTATTTT. The encoded protein is CASDLAGGPDTQYF. The full variable domain, completed using reference TRBV2 and TRBJ2-3, is EPEVTQTPSHQVTQMGQEVILRCVPISNHLYFYWYRQILGQKVEFLVSFYNNEISEKSEIFDDQFSVERPDGSNFTLKIRSTKLEDSAMYFCASDLAGGPDTQYFGPGTRLTVL.

This clonotype has only a few counts. The chain employs TRBV3-1 and TRBJ1-5; no reliable D call. The CDR3 sequence is 13 residues long. From germline, CDR1 is LGHDT and CDR2 YNNKEL (reference sequence). Trimming took off 2 bases at V and 2 bases at J, with 4 bases between the two ends. The CDR3 reads CASSQLGNQPQHF. Written as DNA, the CDR3 is TGTGCCAGCAGCCAATTGGGCAATCAGCCCCAGCATTTT.

This clonotype was detected only a few times. The V and J genes are TRBV18 and TRBJ2-1, with unresolved D. The ends were cut back, 3 bases at V and 0 bases at J, with 9 bases in the middle. This CDR3 is 15 amino acids long. Looked up from germline, CDR1 is KGHSH and CDR2 is LQKENI. Written as DNA, the CDR3 is TGTGCCAGCTCACCGATCCCGAGCTCCTACAATGAGCAGTTCTTC. This gives the protein CASSPIPSSYNEQFF.

This clonotype appeared once. V usage is TRBV20-1 and J usage is TRBJ2-3, with D unresolved. The CDR3 sequence is 13 residues long. Germline values: CDR1 DFQATT, CDR2 SNEGSKA (reference sequence). Trimming pared 6 bases from V and 11 bases from J, leaving 21 bases between. For the CDR3, the DNA is TGCAGTGCAAGCAGGTCGGCGTCGGGTGTGCAGTATTTT. This gives the protein CSASRSASGVQYF.

This clonotype was seen at least ten times. V gene TRBV20-1 combines with J gene TRBJ2-7; the match to TRBD1 covers 7 bases. The CDR3 consists of 12 residues. From germline, CDR1 is DFQATT and CDR2 SNEGSKA (reference sequence). J lost 2 bases, V lost 6 bases, and 4 bases had no gene match. The CDR3 protein is CSATDRAYEQYF. The CDR3 DNA follows: TGCAGTGCCACAGACAGGGCCTACGAGCAGTACTTC.

A remark on this clonotype: A single base separates this from a much larger clone, so it may be a read error. The chain couples TRBV7-3 to TRBJ1-1; no clear D. The CDR3 covers 13 residues. From germline, CDR1 is SGHTA and CDR2 FQGTGA. The CDR3 nucleotides read TGTGCCAGCAGCCCGGGATCCTGGAGTGAAACTTTCTTT. Amino acids: CASSPGSWSETFF.

This chain's CDR3 is CASSQEFRQLLNSPLHF. CDR3 in DNA: TGCGCCAGCAGCCAAGAATTTCGACAGCTCCTGAATTCACCCCTCCACTTT. The chain carries TRBV4-1 and TRBJ1-6; D may be TRBD1 (5 bases). Trimming took off 0 bases at V and 7 bases at J, with 16 bases between the two ends. CDR1 is MGHRA and CDR2 is YSYEKL in the germline V gene. This CDR3 region has 17 residues.

For this clonotype: One end of the junction does not line up with germline, which may come from a read error. The CDR3 DNA is TGTGCCAGCAGCTTGGTACTAAGAGATAGGGAGCAGCACTTC. This encodes CASSLVLRDREQHF. J is TRBJ2-7 and V is TRBV5-6, with D maybe TRBD2 (5 bases). This CDR3 contains 14 residues. Germline values: CDR1 SGHDT, CDR2 YYEEEE.

This clonotype showed up many times. The rearrangement joins TRBV30 to TRBJ2-5; maybe TRBD1 (6 bases). The CDR3 is 14 residues long. Trimming removed 4 bases at V and 5 bases at J, with 17 bases between. Germline V gene data show CDR1 as GTSNPN and CDR2 as SVGIG (reference sequence). CDR3 residues: CAWITLGQSETQYF. Written as DNA, the CDR3 is TGTGCCTGGATTACCCTGGGACAATCGGAGACCCAGTACTTC.

This clonotype was seen a few times. The chain carries TRBV7-9 and TRBJ2-1; D is possibly TRBD2 (7 bases). CDR3 length equals 15 residues. CDR1 and CDR2 (germline): SEHNR, FQNEAQ (reference sequence). Trimming cost V 3 bases and J 12 bases, with 21 bases left between them. CDR3 coding DNA: TGTGCCAGCAGCTTCGAGGGGGGGTCCCTTTGGGTGCAGTTCTTC. This codes for CASSFEGGSLWVQFF.

This clonotype was seen a handful of times. This chain uses TRBV4-1 with TRBJ1-2; D remains unclear. This CDR3 is 16 amino acids long. V lost 0 bases, J lost 8 bases, and 19 bases lay in between. Germline CDR1 is MGHRA and CDR2 is YSYEKL. CDR3 sequence (DNA): TGCGCCAGCAGCCAAGAGCCCACGGGCGGTATACTGGGCTACACCTTC. As protein: CASSQEPTGGILGYTF.

This clonotype showed up many times. The CDR3 coding sequence is TGTGCCAGCAGTGACTGGCAGATCTACGAGCAGTACTTC. It yields the protein CASSDWQIYEQYF. The genes are TRBV2 and TRBJ2-7, with no clear D. Germline V gene sequence: CDR1 SNHLY, CDR2 FYNNEI. V lost 3 bases, J lost 3 bases, and 9 bases lay in between. The CDR3 length is 13 residues.

This clonotype was counted a few times. This sequence joins TRBV12-3 or TRBV12-4 and TRBJ2-5; D is possibly TRBD2 (6 bases). Trimming pared 2 bases from V and 8 bases from J, leaving 18 bases between. This CDR3 has 15 residues. CDR3 protein: CASSLRGGAPPTQYF. Here the CDR3 DNA reads TGTGCCAGCAGTTTACGTGGCGGGGCCCCCCCCACCCAGTACTTC.

The rearrangement uses TRBV10-3 and TRBJ2-7, with TRBD1 matching 8 bases. From germline, CDR1 is ENHRY and CDR2 SYGVKD. V dropped 5 bases and J dropped 3; count of bases not matched to a gene: 6. The CDR3 loop spans 14 amino acids. The CDR3 loop reads CAISLTGAFYEQYF. The CDR3 nucleotides are TGTGCCATCAGTTTGACAGGGGCCTTCTACGAGCAGTACTTC.

This clonotype was seen ten or more times. The chain is built from TRBV5-1 and TRBJ1-4; tentative D call: TRBD1 (6 bases). V shed 1 base and J shed 5 bases, with 15 bases lying between them. In germline, CDR1 is SGHRS, CDR2 YFSETQ. This CDR3 region has 16 residues. The CDR3: CASSLRGGARNEKLFF. CDR3 DNA sequence: TGCGCCAGCAGCTTGAGGGGGGGGGCGAGAAATGAAAAACTGTTTTTT.